The clone carrying this T cell receptor (beta chain) was seen at least ten times. As yet, its antigen is unknown. Unique molecular identifiers were present on the cDNA, and a universal primer site came from template switching. TCRdb recomputed calls from the 5' RACE reads with MiXCR, one row per CDR3 protein. The table has hundreds of thousands of distinct CDR3 sequences, 21% seen once. The sample belongs to a study of identical twins. V was clipped by 8 bases and J by 6 bases, with 8 bases between them. The CDR3 loop spans 11 amino acids. Whole-study findings and limits: Low generation-probability sequences were in excess among twin-shared out-of-frame alpha sequences. Cord blood's abundant beta clonotypes had fewer insertions, unlike memory repertoires. Model-predicted out-of-frame TCR alpha sharing fell below observed values in monozygotic twins.

These records were also assigned to another study, of T cells expressing NK-cell markers.

J is TRBJ2-1 and V is TRBV12-3 or TRBV12-4, with D possibly TRBD2 on 6 matching bases. This TCR derives from a young woman in good health. The sequencing input was PBMCs. CDR3 nucleotides: TGTGCCAGCGGGGAGGTCAATGAGCAGTTCTTC. Encoded protein: CASGEVNEQFF.